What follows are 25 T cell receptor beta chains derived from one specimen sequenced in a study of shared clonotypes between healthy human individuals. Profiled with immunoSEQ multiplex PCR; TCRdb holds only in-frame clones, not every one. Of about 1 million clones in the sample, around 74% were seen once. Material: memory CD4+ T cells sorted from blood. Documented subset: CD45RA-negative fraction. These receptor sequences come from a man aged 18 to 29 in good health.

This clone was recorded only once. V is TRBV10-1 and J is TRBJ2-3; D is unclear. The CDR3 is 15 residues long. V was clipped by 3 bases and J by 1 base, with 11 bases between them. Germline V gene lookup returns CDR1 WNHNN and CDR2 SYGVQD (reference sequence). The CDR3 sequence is CASSERLRGTDTQYF. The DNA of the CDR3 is TGCGCCAGCAGTGAACGCCTTAGGGGCACAGATACGCAGTATTTT.

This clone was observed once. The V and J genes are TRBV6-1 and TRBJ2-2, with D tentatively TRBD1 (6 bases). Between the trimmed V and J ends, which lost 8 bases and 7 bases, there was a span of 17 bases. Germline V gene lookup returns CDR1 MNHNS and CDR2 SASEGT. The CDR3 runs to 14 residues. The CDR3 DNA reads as TGTGCCAGCCACCCCAACAGGGATGACGGGGAGCTGTTTTTT. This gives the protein CASHPNRDDGELFF.

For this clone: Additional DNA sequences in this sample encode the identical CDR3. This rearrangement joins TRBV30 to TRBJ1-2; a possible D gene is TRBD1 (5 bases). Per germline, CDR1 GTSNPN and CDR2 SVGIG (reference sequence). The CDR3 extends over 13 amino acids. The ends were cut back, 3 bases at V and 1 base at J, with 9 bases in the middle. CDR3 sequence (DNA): TGTGCCTGGAGAGGTAGGGGTAACTATGGCTACACCTTC. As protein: CAWRGRGNYGYTF. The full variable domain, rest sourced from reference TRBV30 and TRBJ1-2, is SQTIHQWPATLVQPVGSPLSLECTVEGTSNPNLYWYRQAAGRGLQLLFYSVGIGQISSEVPQNLSASRPQDRQFILSSKKLLLSDSGFYLCAWRGRGNYGYTFGSGTRLTVV.

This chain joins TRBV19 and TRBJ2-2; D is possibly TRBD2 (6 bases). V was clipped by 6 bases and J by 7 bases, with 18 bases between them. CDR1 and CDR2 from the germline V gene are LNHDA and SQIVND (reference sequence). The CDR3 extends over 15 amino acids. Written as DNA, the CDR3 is TGTGCCAGTAGACGAGGGAGTGCGGGAAGCGGGGAGCTGTTTTTT. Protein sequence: CASRRGSAGSGELFF.

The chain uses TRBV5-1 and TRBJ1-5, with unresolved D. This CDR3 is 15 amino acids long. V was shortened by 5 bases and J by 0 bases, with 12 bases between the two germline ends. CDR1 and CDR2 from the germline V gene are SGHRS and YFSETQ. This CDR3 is CASSPTPYSNQPQHF. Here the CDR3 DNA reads TGCGCCAGCAGTCCGACACCTTATAGCAATCAGCCCCAGCATTTT.

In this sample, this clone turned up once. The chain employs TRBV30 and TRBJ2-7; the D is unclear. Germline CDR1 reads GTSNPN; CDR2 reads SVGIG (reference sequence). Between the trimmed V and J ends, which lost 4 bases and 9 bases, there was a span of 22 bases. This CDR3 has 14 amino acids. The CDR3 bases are TGTGCCTGGACGAACTCGGGCTGGGCCGATGGGCAGTACTTC. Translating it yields CAWTNSGWADGQYF.

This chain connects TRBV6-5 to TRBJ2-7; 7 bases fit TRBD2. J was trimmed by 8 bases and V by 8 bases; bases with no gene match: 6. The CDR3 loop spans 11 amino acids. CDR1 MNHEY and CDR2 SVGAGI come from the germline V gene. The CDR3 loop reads CASGTGGKQYF. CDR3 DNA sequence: TGTGCCAGCGGCACCGGGGGGAAGCAGTACTTC.

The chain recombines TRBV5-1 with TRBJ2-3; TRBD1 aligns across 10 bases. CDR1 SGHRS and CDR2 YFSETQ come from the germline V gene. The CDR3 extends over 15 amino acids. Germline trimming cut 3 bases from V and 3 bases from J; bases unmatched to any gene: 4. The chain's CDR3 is CASSSRDRGTDTQYF. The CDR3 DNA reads TGCGCCAGCAGCTCCCGGGACAGGGGAACAGATACGCAGTATTTT.

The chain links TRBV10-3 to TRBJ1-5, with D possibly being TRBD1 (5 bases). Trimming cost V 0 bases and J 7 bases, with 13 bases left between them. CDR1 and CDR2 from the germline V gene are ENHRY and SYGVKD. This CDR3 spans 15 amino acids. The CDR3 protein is CAISESMGGSQPQHF. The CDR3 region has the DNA TGTGCCATCAGTGAGTCTATGGGGGGGTCCCAGCCCCAGCATTTT.

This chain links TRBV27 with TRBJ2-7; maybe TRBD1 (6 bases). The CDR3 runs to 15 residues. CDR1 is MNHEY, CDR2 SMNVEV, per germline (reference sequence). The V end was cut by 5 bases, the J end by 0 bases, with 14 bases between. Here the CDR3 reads CASSRAKQGSYEQYF. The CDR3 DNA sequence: TGTGCCAGCAGTCGGGCAAAACAGGGCTCCTACGAGCAGTACTTC.

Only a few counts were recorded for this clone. CDR3 amino acids: CSVLGLPDRGTGELFF. CDR3 nucleotide sequence: TGCAGCGTCCTAGGACTACCCGACAGGGGGACCGGGGAGCTGTTTTTT. The genes are TRBV29-1 and TRBJ2-2; 9 nucleotides line up with TRBD1. J was trimmed by 5 bases and V by 6 bases; bases with no gene match: 13. CDR1 SQVTM and CDR2 ANQGSEA come from the germline V gene. This CDR3 spans 16 amino acids.

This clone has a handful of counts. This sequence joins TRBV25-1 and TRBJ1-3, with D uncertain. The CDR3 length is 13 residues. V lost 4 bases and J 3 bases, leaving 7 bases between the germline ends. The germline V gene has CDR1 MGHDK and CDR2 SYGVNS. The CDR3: CASSVRGGNTIYF. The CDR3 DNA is TGTGCCAGCAGTGTTCGTGGTGGAAACACCATATATTTT.

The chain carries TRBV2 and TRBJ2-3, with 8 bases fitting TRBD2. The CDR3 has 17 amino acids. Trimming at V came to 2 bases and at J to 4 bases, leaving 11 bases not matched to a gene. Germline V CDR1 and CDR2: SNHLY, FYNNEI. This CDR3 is CASSEQGLGTRSDTQYF. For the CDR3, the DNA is TGTGCCAGCAGTGAACAAGGACTCGGGACTAGGTCAGATACGCAGTATTTT.

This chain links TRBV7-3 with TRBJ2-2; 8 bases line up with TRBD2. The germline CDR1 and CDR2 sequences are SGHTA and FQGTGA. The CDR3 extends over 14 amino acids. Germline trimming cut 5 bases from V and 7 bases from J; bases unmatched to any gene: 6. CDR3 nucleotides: TGTGCCAGCAGCCCTGGACTAGCAAACGGGGAGCTGTTTTTT. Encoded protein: CASSPGLANGELFF.

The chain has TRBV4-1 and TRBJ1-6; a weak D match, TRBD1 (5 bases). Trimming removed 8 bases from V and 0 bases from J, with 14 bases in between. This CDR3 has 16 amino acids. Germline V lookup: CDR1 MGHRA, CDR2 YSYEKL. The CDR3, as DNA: TGCGCCAGCTTACAGGATCCGGGCTCCTATAATTCACCCCTCCACTTT. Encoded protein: CASLQDPGSYNSPLHF.

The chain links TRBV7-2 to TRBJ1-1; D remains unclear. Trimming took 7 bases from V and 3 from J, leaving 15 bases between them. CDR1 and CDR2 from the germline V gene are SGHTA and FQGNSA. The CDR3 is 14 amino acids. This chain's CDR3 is CASIQNPQYTEAFF. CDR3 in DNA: TGTGCCAGCATCCAGAACCCCCAGTACACTGAAGCTTTCTTT.

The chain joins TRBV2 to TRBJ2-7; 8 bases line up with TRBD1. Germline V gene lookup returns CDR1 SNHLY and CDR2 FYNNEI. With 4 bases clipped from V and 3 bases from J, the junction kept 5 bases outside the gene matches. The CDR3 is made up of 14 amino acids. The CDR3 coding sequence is TGTGCCAGCAGTGTGGCAGGGGGCAACTACGAGCAGTACTTC. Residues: CASSVAGGNYEQYF.

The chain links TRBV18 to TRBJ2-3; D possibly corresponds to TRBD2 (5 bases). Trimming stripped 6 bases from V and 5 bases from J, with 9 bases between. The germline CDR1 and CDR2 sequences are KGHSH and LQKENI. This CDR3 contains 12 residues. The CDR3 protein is CASSYAGDTQYF. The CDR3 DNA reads TGTGCCAGCTCCTACGCGGGAGATACGCAGTATTTT.

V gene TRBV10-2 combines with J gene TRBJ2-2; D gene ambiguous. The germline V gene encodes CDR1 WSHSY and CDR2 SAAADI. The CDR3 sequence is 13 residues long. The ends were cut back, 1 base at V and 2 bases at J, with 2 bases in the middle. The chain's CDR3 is CASSELNTGELFF. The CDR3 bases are TGCGCCAGCAGTGAGTTAAACACCGGGGAGCTGTTTTTT.

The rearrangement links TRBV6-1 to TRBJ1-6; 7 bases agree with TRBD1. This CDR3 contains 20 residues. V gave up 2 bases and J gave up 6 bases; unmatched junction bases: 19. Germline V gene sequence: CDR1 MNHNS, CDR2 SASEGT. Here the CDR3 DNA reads TGTGCCAGCAGTGAAATCAGGAGGGGGCGGCCCGCCAACACTAATTCACCCCTCCACTTT. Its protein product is CASSEIRRGRPANTNSPLHF.

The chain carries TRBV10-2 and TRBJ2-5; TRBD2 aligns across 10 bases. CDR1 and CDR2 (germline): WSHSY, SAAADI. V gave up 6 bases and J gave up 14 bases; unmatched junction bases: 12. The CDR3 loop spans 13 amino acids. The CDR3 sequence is CASSGLAEQLNYF. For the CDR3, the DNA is TGCGCCAGCAGCGGACTAGCGGAGCAACTGAATTACTTC.

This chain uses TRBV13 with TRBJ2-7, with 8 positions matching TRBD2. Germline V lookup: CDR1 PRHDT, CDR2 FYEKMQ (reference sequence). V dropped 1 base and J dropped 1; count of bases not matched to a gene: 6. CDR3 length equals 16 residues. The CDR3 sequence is CASSLAPGLGSYEQYF. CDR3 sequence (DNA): TGTGCCAGCAGCTTAGCCCCGGGACTAGGGTCCTACGAGCAGTACTTC.

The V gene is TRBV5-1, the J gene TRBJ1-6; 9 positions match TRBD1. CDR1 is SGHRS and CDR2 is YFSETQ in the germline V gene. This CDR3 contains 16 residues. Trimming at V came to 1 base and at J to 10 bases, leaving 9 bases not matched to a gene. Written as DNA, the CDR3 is TGCGCCAGCAGCTTGTCCACAGGGGGCTTGGGGTCACCCCTCCACTTT. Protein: CASSLSTGGLGSPLHF.

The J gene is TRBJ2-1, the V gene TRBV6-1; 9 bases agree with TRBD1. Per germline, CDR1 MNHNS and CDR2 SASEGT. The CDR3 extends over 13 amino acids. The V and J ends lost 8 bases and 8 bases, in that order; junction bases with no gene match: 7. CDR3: CASFYRGRDEQFF. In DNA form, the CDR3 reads TGTGCCAGCTTTTACAGGGGGCGGGATGAGCAGTTCTTC.

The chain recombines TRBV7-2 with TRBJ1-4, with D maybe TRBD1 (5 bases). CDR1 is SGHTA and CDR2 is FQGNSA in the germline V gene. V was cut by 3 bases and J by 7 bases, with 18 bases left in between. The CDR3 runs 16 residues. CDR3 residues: CASSFPPGGGSEKLFF. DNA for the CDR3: TGTGCCAGCAGCTTCCCTCCCGGGGGAGGGAGTGAAAAACTGTTTTTT.